This TCR beta chain was sequenced in a study of T cells in Graves' hyperthyroidism and ophthalmopathy. Findings and limits, study-wide: Most thyroid-expanded clonotypes above 0.001 were also found in blood.

This clonotype was detected only a few times. Its antigen is not identified. The TCR beta CDR3 regions underwent amplification using RNA transcripts as the source. The HTBI primer set served for first-round RT-PCR of the TCR CDR3. TCRdb reprocessed the multiplex PCR reads via MiXCR and lists one record per CDR3 protein. The sample contains under 400,000 distinct CDR3 sequences, more than 15% of which appear only once. Per the germline V gene, CDR1 is SGHKS and CDR2 is YYEKEE (reference sequence). Trimming removed 6 bases from V and 3 bases from J, with 19 bases in between. CDR3 length: 15 amino acids. It was uncontrolled infection, other autoimmune disease, pregnancy or lactation that excluded patients.

The clonotype comes from a woman younger than 35 with Graves' hyperthyroidism that later progressed to Graves' ophthalmopathy. Input material: blood. The chain uses TRBV5-5 and TRBJ2-7; maybe TRBD1 (5 bases). CDR3 nucleotides: TGTGCCAGCACCCCCGCAGAATCAGGGATCTACGAGCAGTACTTC. Encoded protein: CASTPAESGIYEQYF.